The next 28 T cell receptor beta chains were all read from a single sample in a study of PD-1 blockade in classical Hodgkin lymphoma (dated by TCRdb to about 2020). Library generation was performed with the immunoSEQ multiplex PCR assay. TCRdb's version of the immuneACCESS table is confined to in-frame rearrangements and falls short of the full clone set. An unresolved V gene accounts for under half of the shortfall where checked; the remainder is of unknown origin. The sample table shows just under 65,000 clones, and about 92% are seen once. The top ten hold 8% of the sample. This sample's time point label indicates: cycle 4 day 1 (C4D1), after 6 weeks of nivolumab. All trial patients had relapsed after autologous stem cell transplantation, with cohorts A, B and C differing in prior brentuximab vedotin exposure. The sample here was peripheral blood mononuclear cells (PBMCs), taken before the fourth cycle of nivolumab. The receptor set was obtained from a human donor with classical Hodgkin lymphoma.

The chain recombines TRBV10-3 with TRBJ1-2, with 9 bases identical to TRBD1. V was pared by 3 bases and J by 2 bases, with 1 base of the junction left unmatched. Germline CDR1 and CDR2: ENHRY and SYGVKD. The CDR3 totals 14 residues. Here the CDR3 reads CAISDDRGNYGYTF. The DNA of the CDR3 is TGTGCCATCAGTGATGACAGGGGGAACTATGGCTACACCTTC.

A word on this clone: Other DNA sequences in this specimen translate into the identical CDR3. The V gene is TRBV5-4, the J gene TRBJ1-2; the D gene is possibly TRBD1 (5 bases). CDR3 length: 16 amino acids. Germline-derived CDR1 and CDR2 are SGHNT and YYREEE (reference sequence). Trimming took 3 bases from V and 1 from J, leaving 16 bases between them. The DNA of the CDR3 is TGTGCCAGCAGCTGGTTAGACAGTCAACTTAACTATGGCTACACCTTC. Its translation: CASSWLDSQLNYGYTF.

The gene calls are TRBV5-1 and TRBJ1-2, with 7 nucleotides matching TRBD1. Germline CDR1 and CDR2: SGHRS and YFSETQ. With V trimmed by 0 bases and J by 1 base, 6 bases remained unmatched. The CDR3 covers 16 residues. The CDR3 nucleotides are TGCGCCAGCAGCTTGGACGGACAGGCTTTTAACTATGGCTACACCTTC. This sequence encodes CASSLDGQAFNYGYTF.

The rearrangement joins TRBV7-2 to TRBJ2-3, with 8 positions matching TRBD2. The germline V gene has CDR1 SGHTA and CDR2 FQGNSA. This CDR3 contains 18 residues. With 2 bases clipped from V and 4 bases from J, the junction kept 14 bases outside the gene matches. In DNA, the CDR3 is TGTGCCAGCAGCTTAAAAGCGGGAGTTTTTGGGCGGCCAGATACGCAGTATTTT. Protein sequence: CASSLKAGVFGRPDTQYF. Together with reference TRBV7-2 and TRBJ2-3, the CDR3 gives the full variable domain: GAGVSQSPSNKVTEKGKDVELRCDPISGHTALYWYRQSLGQGLEFLIYFQGNSAPDKSGLPSDRFSAERTGGSVSTLTIQRTQQEDSAVYLCASSLKAGVFGRPDTQYFGPGTRLTVL.

J is TRBJ2-3 and V is TRBV10-3, with a possible D match to TRBD1 (6 bases). The V end lost 4 bases, the J end lost 3 bases, and 11 bases lay between the germline ends. The CDR3 totals 14 residues. The germline gives CDR1 ENHRY, CDR2 SYGVKD. CDR3 nucleotides: TGTGCCATCAGTGCCGCAGGGGAGACAGATACGCAGTATTTT. Amino acid sequence: CAISAAGETDTQYF.

The gene calls are TRBV4-1 and TRBJ2-7; a possible D gene is TRBD1 (5 bases). V was pared by 1 base and J by 0 bases, with 10 bases between. The CDR3 is 15 amino acids. CDR1 MGHRA and CDR2 YSYEKL come from the germline V gene. The CDR3 bases are TGCGCCAGCAGCCAAGTAATGGACAACTCCTACGAGCAGTACTTC. Translation gives CASSQVMDNSYEQYF.

The V call is TRBV5-6, the J call TRBJ2-5; no firm D call. This CDR3 has 12 residues. Looked up from germline, CDR1 is SGHDT and CDR2 is YYEEEE. V lost 4 bases and J lost 4, with 8 bases in between. CDR3 sequence: CASSRNRETQYF. The CDR3 DNA reads TGTGCCAGCAGCCGGAATCGAGAGACCCAGTACTTC.

The V and J genes are TRBV11-2 and TRBJ2-7; D remains ambiguous. Trimming cost V 6 bases and J 2 bases, with 14 bases left between them. The CDR3 covers 14 residues. The germline V gene encodes CDR1 SGHAT and CDR2 FQNNGV. CDR3 region: CASSYPSITYEQYF. CDR3 sequence (DNA): TGTGCCAGCAGTTACCCGTCGATCACCTACGAGCAGTACTTC. Full variable domain (outside the CDR3, taken from reference TRBV11-2 and TRBJ2-7): EAGVAQSPRYKIIEKRQSVAFWCNPISGHATLYWYQQILGQGPKLLIQFQNNGVVDDSQLPKDRFSAERLKGVDSTLKIQPAKLEDSAVYLCASSYPSITYEQYFGPGTRLTVT.

This clone was recorded once. V usage is TRBV7-2 and J usage is TRBJ2-5; 7 nucleotides agree with TRBD1. The J segment lost 4 bases and the V segment lost 4 bases, leaving 3 bases of the junction unmatched. The CDR3 runs 13 residues. CDR1 is SGHTA, CDR2 FQGNSA, per germline. This CDR3 is CASSWTGGETQYF. CDR3 nucleotide sequence: TGTGCCAGCAGCTGGACAGGCGGAGAGACCCAGTACTTC.

The V gene is TRBV13, the J gene TRBJ2-3, with D perhaps matching TRBD2 (5 bases). This CDR3 spans 17 amino acids. CDR1 is PRHDT, CDR2 FYEKMQ, per germline (reference sequence). The V and J ends lost 5 bases and 4 bases respectively, with 22 bases between them. The DNA for the CDR3 is TGTGCCAGCAGCCAGGAGGCAGGACCCCATTCATCAGATACGCAGTATTTT. It codes for CASSQEAGPHSSDTQYF.

J is TRBJ2-7 and V is TRBV7-9; no reliable D call. The CDR3 sequence is 11 residues long. Germline loops: CDR1 SEHNR, CDR2 FQNEAQ (reference sequence). Trimming shortened V by 7 bases and J by 6 bases, and 10 bases separated the two germline ends. Written as DNA, the CDR3 is TGTGCCAGCAACCCCTCCGGCGAGCAGTACTTC. Translation gives CASNPSGEQYF.

The V call is TRBV28, the J call TRBJ2-1; no reliable D call. Trimming removed 5 bases at V and 6 bases at J, with 8 bases between. The CDR3 covers 12 residues. Germline CDR1 is MDHEN and CDR2 is SYDVKM. Here the CDR3 DNA reads TGTGCCAGCAGTCTCGGGTCCAATGAGCAGTTCTTC. It yields the protein CASSLGSNEQFF.

The chain couples TRBV11-3 to TRBJ2-1; 9 bases agree with TRBD1. The CDR3 extends over 16 amino acids. V was clipped by 1 base and J by 3 bases; unmatched bases: 4. Germline V gene data show CDR1 as SGHNT and CDR2 as YENEEA. The CDR3 DNA reads TGTGCCAGCAGCTTAGCCGGGACAGGGATCTACAATGAGCAGTTCTTC. This translates into CASSLAGTGIYNEQFF.

The V and J genes are TRBV9 and TRBJ2-7; 8 positions agree with TRBD2. The length of the CDR3 is 15 residues. Per the germline V gene, CDR1 is SGDLS and CDR2 is YYNGEE. Germline trimming cut 0 bases from V and 4 bases from J; bases unmatched to any gene: 6. The CDR3 coding sequence is TGTGCCAGCAGCGTAGGGAGCGGGAGAATGTACGAGCAGTACTTC. Its translation is CASSVGSGRMYEQYF.

This clone showed up just once. V usage is TRBV11-1 and J usage is TRBJ2-2; D not certain. The CDR3 has 16 residues. The germline V and J ends were trimmed by 6 bases and 3 bases, with 17 bases remaining between them. Germline V gene lookup returns CDR1 SGHAT and CDR2 FQDESV (reference sequence). For the CDR3, the DNA is TGTGCCAGCAGTGACGGGCCAATCCAATACACCGGGGAGCTGTTTTTT. Its protein product is CASSDGPIQYTGELFF.

The chain carries TRBV7-9 and TRBJ2-7; TRBD2 might be the D (6 bases). Trimming left V 5 bases short and J 4 bases short, with 18 bases between. Germline loops: CDR1 SEHNR, CDR2 FQNEAQ (reference sequence). The CDR3 sequence is 15 residues long. Here the CDR3 reads CASSPGLSNGYEQYF. CDR3 DNA sequence: TGTGCCAGCAGCCCAGGACTATCGAACGGATACGAGCAGTACTTC.

The chain couples TRBV7-2 to TRBJ2-1, with D possibly TRBD1 on 5 matching bases. V lost 8 bases and J 0 bases, leaving 14 bases between the germline ends. CDR1 and CDR2 (germline): SGHTA, FQGNSA. The CDR3 loop spans 15 amino acids. The CDR3, as DNA: TGTGCCAGCGGACCACAGGAAAGCTCCTACAATGAGCAGTTCTTC. It yields the protein CASGPQESSYNEQFF.

V and J are TRBV6-5 and TRBJ1-5; D is unresolved. The CDR3 totals 13 residues. Deletions cut 6 bases from V and 7 bases from J, with 13 bases between. Looked up from germline, CDR1 is MNHEY and CDR2 is SVGAGI. CDR3 sequence: CASRLRGGQPQHF. The CDR3 nucleotides read TGTGCCAGCAGACTCCGGGGTGGACAGCCCCAGCATTTT.

This clone was recorded only once. This chain joins TRBV11-1 and TRBJ2-1; weak D call: TRBD1 (6 bases). CDR1 and CDR2 (germline): SGHAT, FQDESV (reference sequence). CDR3 length equals 16 residues. Trimming left V 1 base short and J 4 bases short, with 14 bases between. In DNA form, the CDR3 reads TGTGCCAGCAGCTTAGGAACAGGGTATTCGTACAATGAGCAGTTCTTC. It specifies CASSLGTGYSYNEQFF.

This clone has a handful of counts. This chain links TRBV19 with TRBJ2-1, with D tentatively TRBD1 (6 bases). V dropped 5 bases and J dropped 7 bases, with 15 bases sitting between them. Germline CDR1 and CDR2: LNHDA and SQIVND (reference sequence). The CDR3 contains 14 residues. The CDR3 coding sequence is TGTGCCAGTAGTCCCAGGGGCGTTTGGAATGAGCAGTTCTTC. Its protein is CASSPRGVWNEQFF. The entire variable domain, with the rest obtained from reference TRBV19 and TRBJ2-1, is as follows: DGGITQSPKYLFRKEGQNVTLSCEQNLNHDAMYWYRQDPGQGLRLIYYSQIVNDFQKGDIAEGYSVSREKKESFPLTVTSAQKNPTAFYLCASSPRGVWNEQFFGPGTRLTVL.

This clone was seen just once. This chain uses TRBV7-9 with TRBJ1-1; TRBD1 might be the D (6 bases). Per the germline V gene, CDR1 is SEHNR and CDR2 is FQNEAQ (reference sequence). The CDR3 has 13 amino acids. V shed 1 base and J shed 5 bases, with 8 bases lying between them. CDR3 sequence: CASSLEGGTEAFF. The CDR3 DNA reads TGTGCCAGCAGCTTAGAGGGGGGTACTGAAGCTTTCTTT.

The V call is TRBV6-1, the J call TRBJ2-3; weak D call: TRBD2 (6 bases). Per germline, CDR1 MNHNS and CDR2 SASEGT. The CDR3 contains 16 residues. Trimming took off 1 base at V and 2 bases at J, with 13 bases between the two ends. CDR3 in amino acids: CASSEVVSSVTDTQYF. The CDR3, as DNA: TGTGCCAGCAGTGAAGTCGTCTCTAGCGTCACAGATACGCAGTATTTT.

The chain is built from TRBV5-3 and TRBJ1-2, with 8 bases matching TRBD1. TRBV5-3 is marked as an open reading frame, function uncertain. CDR3 length equals 17 residues. With V trimmed by 0 bases and J by 3 bases, 10 bases remained unmatched. In DNA, the CDR3 is TGTGCCAGAAGCTTGGGGTCGGACAGGGCTATAGACTATGGCTACACCTTC. Residues: CARSLGSDRAIDYGYTF.

The V and J genes are TRBV4-1 and TRBJ2-7; 9 bases line up with TRBD2. In germline, CDR1 is MGHRA, CDR2 YSYEKL. CDR3 length equals 15 residues. Germline trimming cut 5 bases from V and 2 bases from J; bases unmatched to any gene: 7. The CDR3 nucleotides are TGCGCCAGCAGCTTACGACTAGCGGAAGCCTACGAGCAGTACTTC. It is translated as CASSLRLAEAYEQYF.

This chain links TRBV11-1 with TRBJ2-1; unclear D gene. The CDR3 length is 11 residues. The V and J ends lost 3 bases and 6 bases respectively, with 3 bases between them. Germline loops: CDR1 SGHAT, CDR2 FQDESV (reference sequence). CDR3 DNA sequence: TGTGCCAGCAGCTTCAGCAATGAGCAGTTCTTC. This sequence encodes CASSFSNEQFF.

The CDR3 reads CASSTGQQETQYF. The CDR3 bases are TGTGCCAGCAGCACTGGACAGCAAGAGACCCAGTACTTC. This chain joins TRBV9 and TRBJ2-5, with D tentatively TRBD1 (6 bases). CDR1 and CDR2 (germline): SGDLS, YYNGEE. The germline V and J ends were trimmed by 4 bases and 2 bases, with 9 bases remaining between them. The length of the CDR3 is 13 residues.

The rearrangement joins TRBV29-1 to TRBJ2-5; weak D call: TRBD2 (6 bases). The ends were cut back, 1 base at V and 5 bases at J, with 23 bases in the middle. This CDR3 is 17 amino acids long. Germline V CDR1 and CDR2: SQVTM, ANQGSEA. CDR3 in amino acids: CSVEVPWGPGELETQYF. The CDR3 nucleotides are TGCAGCGTTGAAGTACCCTGGGGACCGGGAGAGCTTGAGACCCAGTACTTC.

The gene calls are TRBV6-5 and TRBJ2-1; 11 bases line up with TRBD2. Germline trimming cut 6 bases from V and 8 bases from J; bases unmatched to any gene: 3. Germline CDR1 and CDR2: MNHEY and SVGAGI. The CDR3 loop spans 13 amino acids. The CDR3: CASRLAGEYEQFF. The CDR3 DNA reads TGTGCCAGCAGACTAGCGGGAGAGTATGAGCAGTTCTTC.